What follows is one T cell receptor beta chain and its context. Its antigen remains undetermined. No quality values exist for individual bases; no much larger clone is one base distant. Cut back by 3 bases and 9 bases, the V and J ends lie 15 bases apart. The germline V gene yields SGHNT for CDR1 and YENEEA for CDR2. The CDR3 holds 14 amino acids from the cysteine to the phenylalanine. Kept here is only the CDR3 DNA, which spans 42 bases and is read in frame from base 1. This record belongs to a study of blood T cells in healthy people across ages (dated by TCRdb to between 2015 and 2017). With respect to the entire study: Template switching captured roughly one uniquely barcoded TCR beta cDNA molecule per two T cells in model experiments. The donors were divided into four age groups: young (average about 16 years), middle-aged (around 41), aged (about 62) and long-lived (approximately 74). To track age-related changes in TCR beta repertoire diversity, the study relied on deep sequencing normalized with unique cDNA molecular identifiers. The study analyzed two additional independent replicas of 1 million unique cDNA reads from the same blood draw for two donors, one aged 18 to 30 and one aged 80 or older. To avoid experimental bias, donors of different ages were distributed randomly across sequencing lanes.

Donors were 40 or so systemically healthy Caucasian individuals from Russia aged roughly 6 to 90 years. Each donor gave 8 to 10 milliliters of peripheral blood, collected into EDTA-treated Vacutainer tubes. Ficoll-Paque density-gradient centrifugation was used to isolate PBMCs, with at least 7 million per sample. Total RNA, at least 6 micrograms per sample, was extracted from PBMCs with Trizol reagent. For every donor, an aliquot of PBMCs went through flow cytometry to measure the percentages of naive CD45RAhigh/CD27high T cells. The library relied on 5' RACE. Sequenced using an Illumina HiSeq 2500. The second PCR ran for about 6 to 11 cycles and used a J-beta primer mix along with a sample-barcoded 5' primer. A unique molecular identifier was introduced onto each TCR beta cDNA molecule by a template-switch 5' adaptor carrying 12 random nucleotides. Each sample yielded at least 3 million CDR3-containing paired-end reads. First-strand cDNA was synthesized from all RNA with the Mint cDNA synthesis kit, primed by a TRBC-specific oligonucleotide. After uracil-DNA glycosylase treatment, a first 18-cycle PCR used universal primers M1SS and BC2_uni_R on all cDNA. From the authors' description of their analysis: Each sample was normalized by randomly selecting 1 million high-quality reads, each carrying a distinct molecular identifier. Instead of being binned into consensus sequences, reads with shared molecular identifiers were discarded. CDR3 identification, clonotype clustering and error correction used MiTCR with a Q25 quality threshold and the strictest error-elimination algorithm. A nonparametric unseen species model using Euler transformation provided a lower-bound estimate of total TCR beta diversity. TCRdb reprocessed the public reads (quality trimming at Q25 with fastp, clone calling with MiXCR) and kept in-frame beta chains. Each CDR3 protein appears once, grouped with its most common genes and DNA. What appears here as the V and J calls and clone size reflects TCRdb's work, not the paper's. This sample holds hundreds of thousands of distinct CDR3 sequences; approximately 47% were observed only once. The ten largest clones capture 50% to 65% of the sample.

Here is what the overall study found, with its caveats: Observed TCR beta diversity per million T cells fell roughly linearly with age, and a significant reduction was already apparent by age around 44. Because the CMV infection status of the donors was unknown, age-related changes in expanded clonotypes may potentially have been confounded. Conclusive comparison of naive and antigen-experienced compartments was prevented by the profiling of bulk unsorted PBMCs. Observed TCR beta diversity correlated strongly with the percentage of naive T cells measured by flow cytometry. The long-lived group showed more naive CD4+ T cells, fewer expanded clones and increased TCR diversity than the aged group, suggesting age selection. Estimates of total diversity based on one million sequenced T cells were considered lower bounds and underestimates.

The sample comprised blood. The rearrangement joined TRBV11-3 to TRBJ2-4, with the D gene call left open. The TCR originated in a man aged 55 to 70 in good health. The DNA is as follows: TGTGCCAGCAGCTTGGACGGACCGAACCCCATTCAGTACTTC. Its product reads: CASSLDGPNPIQYF.